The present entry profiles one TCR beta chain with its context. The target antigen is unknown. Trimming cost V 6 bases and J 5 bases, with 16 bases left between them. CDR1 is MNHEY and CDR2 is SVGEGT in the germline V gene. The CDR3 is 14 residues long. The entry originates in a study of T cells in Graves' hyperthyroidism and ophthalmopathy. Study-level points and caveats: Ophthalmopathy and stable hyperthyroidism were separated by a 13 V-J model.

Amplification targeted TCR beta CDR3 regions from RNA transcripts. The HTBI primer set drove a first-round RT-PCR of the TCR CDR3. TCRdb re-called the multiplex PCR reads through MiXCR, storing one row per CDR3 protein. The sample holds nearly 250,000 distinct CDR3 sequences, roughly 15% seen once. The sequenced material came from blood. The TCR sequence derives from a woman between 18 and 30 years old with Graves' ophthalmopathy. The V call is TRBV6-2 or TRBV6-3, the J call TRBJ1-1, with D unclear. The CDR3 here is CASSLGPMGTEAFF. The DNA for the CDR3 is TGTGCCAGCAGCTTAGGACCCATGGGGACTGAAGCTTTCTTT.